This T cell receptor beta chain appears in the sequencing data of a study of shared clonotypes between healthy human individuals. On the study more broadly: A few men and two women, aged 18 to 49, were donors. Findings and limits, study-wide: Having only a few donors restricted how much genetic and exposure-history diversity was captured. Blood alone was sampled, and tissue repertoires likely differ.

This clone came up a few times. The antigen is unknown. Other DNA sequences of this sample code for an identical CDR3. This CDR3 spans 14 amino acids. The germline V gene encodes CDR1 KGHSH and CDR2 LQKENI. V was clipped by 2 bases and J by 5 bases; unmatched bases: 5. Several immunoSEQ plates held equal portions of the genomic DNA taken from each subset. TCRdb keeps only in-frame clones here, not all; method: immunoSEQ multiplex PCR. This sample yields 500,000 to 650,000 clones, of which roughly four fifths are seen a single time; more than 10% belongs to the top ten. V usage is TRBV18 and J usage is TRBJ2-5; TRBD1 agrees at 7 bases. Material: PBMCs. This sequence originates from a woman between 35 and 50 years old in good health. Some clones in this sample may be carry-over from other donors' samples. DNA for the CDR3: TGTGCCAGCTCACCAACAGGGGCAGGGGAGACCCAGTACTTC. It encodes CASSPTGAGETQYF.